This T cell receptor (beta chain) was identified during a study of siplizumab effects on memory and regulatory T cells. General study points: The authors did not confirm suppressive function in proliferating Tregs from siplizumab cultures. Alloreactive sequences tracing back to unstimulated CD4+ memory cells were significantly reduced by siplizumab. Naive T cell populations appeared to exhibit greater diversity than memory cells and appeared to be major alloresponse contributors.

Between the trimmed V and J ends, which lost 8 bases and 0 bases, there was a span of 14 bases. The CDR3 is made up of 15 amino acids. Germline V gene data show CDR1 as SGHRS and CDR2 as YFSETQ. For this clone: The target antigen is unknown.

Sequencing was performed with immunoSEQ multiplex PCR; in TCRdb, only in-frame clones are kept and a portion is missing. The sample carries roughly 56,000 clones, more than 85% recorded once. The sequence came from a human donor in good health. The sequenced sample consisted of CD8+ T cells sorted from blood. This rearrangement joins TRBV5-1 to TRBJ1-4, with a possible D match to TRBD1 (6 bases). CDR3 coding DNA: TGCGCCAGAATCGGGACACTAGCAACTAATGAAAAACTGTTTTTT. Translated: CARIGTLATNEKLFF.